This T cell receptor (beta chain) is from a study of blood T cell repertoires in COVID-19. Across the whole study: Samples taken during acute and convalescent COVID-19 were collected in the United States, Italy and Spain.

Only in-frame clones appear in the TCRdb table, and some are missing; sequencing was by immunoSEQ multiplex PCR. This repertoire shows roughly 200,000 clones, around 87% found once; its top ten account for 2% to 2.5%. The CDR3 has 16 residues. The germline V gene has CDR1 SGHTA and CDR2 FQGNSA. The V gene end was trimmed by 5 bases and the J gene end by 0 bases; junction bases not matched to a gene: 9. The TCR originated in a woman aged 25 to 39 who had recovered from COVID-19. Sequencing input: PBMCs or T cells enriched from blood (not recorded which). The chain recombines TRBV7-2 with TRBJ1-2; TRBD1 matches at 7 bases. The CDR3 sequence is CASSTKDRSTNYGYTF. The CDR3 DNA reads TGTGCCAGCAGCACAAAGGACAGGAGTACTAACTATGGCTACACCTTC.